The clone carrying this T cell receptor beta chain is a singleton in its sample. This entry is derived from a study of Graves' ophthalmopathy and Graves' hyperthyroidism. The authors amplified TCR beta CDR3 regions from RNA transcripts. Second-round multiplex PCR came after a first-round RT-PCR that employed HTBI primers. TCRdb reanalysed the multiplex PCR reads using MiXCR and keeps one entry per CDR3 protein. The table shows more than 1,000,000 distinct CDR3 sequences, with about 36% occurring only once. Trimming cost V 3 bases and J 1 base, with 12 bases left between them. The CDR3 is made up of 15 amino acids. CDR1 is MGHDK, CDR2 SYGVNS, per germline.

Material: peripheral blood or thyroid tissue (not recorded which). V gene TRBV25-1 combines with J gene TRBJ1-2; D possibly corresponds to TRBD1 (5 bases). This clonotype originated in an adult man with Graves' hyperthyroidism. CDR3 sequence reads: CASSDQGGRNYGYTF. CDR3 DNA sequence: TGTGCCAGCAGTGACCAGGGAGGGCGTAACTATGGCTACACCTTC.